This T cell receptor beta chain was documented in a study of patients and donors after allogeneic stem cell transplantation (dated by TCRdb to 2018 to 2021). The library was built by means of RT-PCR. For sequencing, a NextSeq 550 was employed. Through fastp at Q25 and MiXCR, TCRdb rebuilt clones from the public reads, retaining in-frame beta chains. Rows matching on CDR3 protein sequence are summarized as one entry with the most common DNA and genes. This sample lists over 400,000 distinct CDR3 sequences; 16% were detected once. The ten top clones hold 7.2% of the sample. Only a few counts were recorded for this clonotype. No cognate antigen has been identified for it. The input lacks base qualities; no much larger clone sits a single base away. CDR1 and CDR2 were assigned from the germline V gene as SGHTA and FQGNSA. V is pruned by 1 base and J by 5 bases, leaving 11 bases of the junction without a gene match. The CDR3 goes from the cysteine to the phenylalanine over 16 residues. The kept DNA is CDR3 alone, 48 bases in frame from the first base.

The TCR was taken from a human donor who was either an allogeneic HSCT recipient or a stem cell or donor lymphocyte infusion donor (not recorded which). It is not recorded whose cells these are; they may come from a transplant donor. Sequencing input: blood, either unsorted or a sorted T cell fraction (not recorded which). The chain is made from TRBV7-2 and TRBJ2-7; 7 central nucleotides agree with TRBD1. The nucleotide sequence is TGTGCCAGCAGCTTAGGGACAGGATGGCGTCAGAACGAGCAGTACTTC. Translated, it gives CASSLGTGWRQNEQYF.